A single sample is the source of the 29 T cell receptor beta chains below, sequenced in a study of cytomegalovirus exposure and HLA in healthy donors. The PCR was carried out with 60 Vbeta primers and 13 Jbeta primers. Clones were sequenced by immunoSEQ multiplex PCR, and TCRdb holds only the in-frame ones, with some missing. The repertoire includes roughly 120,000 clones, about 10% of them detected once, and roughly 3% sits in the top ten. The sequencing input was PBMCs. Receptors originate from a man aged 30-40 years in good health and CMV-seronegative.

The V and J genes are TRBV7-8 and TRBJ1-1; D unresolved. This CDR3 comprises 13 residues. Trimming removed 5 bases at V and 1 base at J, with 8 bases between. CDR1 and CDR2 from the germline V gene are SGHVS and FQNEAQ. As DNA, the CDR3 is TGTGCCAGCAGCCCTAAATGGAACACTGAAGCTTTCTTT. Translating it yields CASSPKWNTEAFF.

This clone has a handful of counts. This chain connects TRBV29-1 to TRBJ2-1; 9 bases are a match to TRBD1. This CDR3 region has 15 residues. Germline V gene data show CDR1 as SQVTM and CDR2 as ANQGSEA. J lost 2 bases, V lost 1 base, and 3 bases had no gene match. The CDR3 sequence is CSVEGTGVTYNEQFF. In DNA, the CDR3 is TGCAGCGTTGAAGGGACAGGGGTCACCTACAATGAGCAGTTCTTC.

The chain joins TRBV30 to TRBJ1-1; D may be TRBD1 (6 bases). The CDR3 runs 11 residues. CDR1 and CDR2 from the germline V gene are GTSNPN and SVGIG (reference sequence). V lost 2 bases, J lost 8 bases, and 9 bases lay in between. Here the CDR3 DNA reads TGTGCCTGGAGTCATGACAGGGAAGCTTTCTTT. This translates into CAWSHDREAFF. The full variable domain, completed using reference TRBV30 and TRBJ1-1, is SQTIHQWPATLVQPVGSPLSLECTVEGTSNPNLYWYRQAAGRGLQLLFYSVGIGQISSEVPQNLSASRPQDRQFILSSKKLLLSDSGFYLCAWSHDREAFFGQGTRLTVV.

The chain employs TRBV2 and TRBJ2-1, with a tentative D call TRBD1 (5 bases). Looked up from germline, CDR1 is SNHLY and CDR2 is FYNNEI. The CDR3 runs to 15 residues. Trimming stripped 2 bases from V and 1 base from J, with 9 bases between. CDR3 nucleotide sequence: TGTGCCAGCAGTGAACAGGGTGGGTCCTACAATGAGCAGTTCTTC. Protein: CASSEQGGSYNEQFF.

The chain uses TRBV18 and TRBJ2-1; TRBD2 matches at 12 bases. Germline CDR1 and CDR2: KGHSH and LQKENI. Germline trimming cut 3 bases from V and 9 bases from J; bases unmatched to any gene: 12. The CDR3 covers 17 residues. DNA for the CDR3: TGTGCCAGCTCACCCGAACGGACTAGCGGGGTGGTGGGTGAGCAGTTCTTC. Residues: CASSPERTSGVVGEQFF.

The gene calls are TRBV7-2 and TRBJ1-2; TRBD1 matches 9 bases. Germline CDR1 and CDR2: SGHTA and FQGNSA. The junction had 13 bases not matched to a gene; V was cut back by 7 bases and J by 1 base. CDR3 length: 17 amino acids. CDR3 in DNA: TGTGCCAGCAACTCACTGGGACAGGGCTATAGTAACTATGGCTACACCTTC. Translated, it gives CASNSLGQGYSNYGYTF.

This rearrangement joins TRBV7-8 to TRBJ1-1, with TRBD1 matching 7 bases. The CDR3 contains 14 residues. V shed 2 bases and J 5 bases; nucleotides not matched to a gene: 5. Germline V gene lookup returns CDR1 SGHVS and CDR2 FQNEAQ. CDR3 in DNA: TGTGCCAGCAGCTTAAGCAGGGGGGAGACTGAAGCTTTCTTT. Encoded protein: CASSLSRGETEAFF. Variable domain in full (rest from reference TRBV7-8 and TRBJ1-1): GAGVSQSPRYKVAKRGQDVALRCDPISGHVSLFWYQQALGQGPEFLTYFQNEAQLDKSGLPSDRFFAERPEGSVSTLKIQRTQQEDSAVYLCASSLSRGETEAFFGQGTRLTVV.

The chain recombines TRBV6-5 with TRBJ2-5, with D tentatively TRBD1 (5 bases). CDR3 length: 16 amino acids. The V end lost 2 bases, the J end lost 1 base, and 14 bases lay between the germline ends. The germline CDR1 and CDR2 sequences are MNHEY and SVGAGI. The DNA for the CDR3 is TGTGCCAGCAGTTACGGGGCGCAGGCCGTCCAAGAGACCCAGTACTTC. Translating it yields CASSYGAQAVQETQYF.

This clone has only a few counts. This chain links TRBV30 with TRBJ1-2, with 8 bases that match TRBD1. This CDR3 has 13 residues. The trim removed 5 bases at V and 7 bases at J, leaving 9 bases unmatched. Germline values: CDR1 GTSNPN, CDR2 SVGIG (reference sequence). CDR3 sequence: CAWETTGVRGYTF. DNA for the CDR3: TGTGCCTGGGAGACGACAGGGGTACGTGGCTACACCTTC.

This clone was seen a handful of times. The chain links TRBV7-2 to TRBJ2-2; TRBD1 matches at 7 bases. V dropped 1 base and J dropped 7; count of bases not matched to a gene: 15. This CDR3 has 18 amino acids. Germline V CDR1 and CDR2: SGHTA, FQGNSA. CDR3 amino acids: CASSLVNFGRGYGGELFF. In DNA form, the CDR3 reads TGTGCCAGCAGCTTAGTTAATTTTGGCAGGGGGTATGGCGGGGAGCTGTTTTTT.

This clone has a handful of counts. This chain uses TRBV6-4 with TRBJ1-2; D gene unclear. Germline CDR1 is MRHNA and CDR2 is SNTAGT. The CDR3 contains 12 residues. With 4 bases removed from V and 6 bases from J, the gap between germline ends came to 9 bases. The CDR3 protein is CASSADGNGYTF. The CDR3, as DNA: TGTGCCAGCAGTGCAGACGGGAATGGCTACACCTTC.

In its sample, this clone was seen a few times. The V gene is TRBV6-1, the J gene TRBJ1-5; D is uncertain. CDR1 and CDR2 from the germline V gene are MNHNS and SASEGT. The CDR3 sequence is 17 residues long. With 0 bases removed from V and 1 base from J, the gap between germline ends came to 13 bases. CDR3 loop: CASSEAGGLPSNQPQHF. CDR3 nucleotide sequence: TGTGCCAGCAGTGAAGCGGGAGGACTACCCAGCAATCAGCCCCAGCATTTT.

As DNA, the CDR3 is TGTGCCAGCAGTTCGGACAGGGGGCGCAAGGGCTATGGCTACACCTTC. As protein: CASSSDRGRKGYGYTF. The chain uses TRBV6-5 and TRBJ1-2, with 11 bases aligning to TRBD1. Germline V gives CDR1 MNHEY, CDR2 SVGAGI. V lost 4 bases to trimming and J lost 4 bases; unmatched junction nucleotides: 8. The CDR3 is 16 residues long.

CDR3 loop: CASSQDHRPYNEQFF. The DNA for the CDR3 is TGCGCCAGCAGCCAAGATCACAGGCCGTACAATGAGCAGTTCTTC. This chain links TRBV4-3 with TRBJ2-1, with TRBD1 as a possible D gene (5 bases). Germline V CDR1 and CDR2: LGHNA, YSLEER. V was cut by 0 bases and J by 4 bases, with 10 bases left in between. This CDR3 has 15 residues.

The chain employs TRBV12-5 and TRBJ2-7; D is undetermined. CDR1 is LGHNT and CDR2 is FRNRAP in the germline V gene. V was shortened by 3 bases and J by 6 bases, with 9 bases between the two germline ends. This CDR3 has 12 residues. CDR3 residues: CASGFQVGEQYF. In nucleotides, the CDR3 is TGTGCTAGTGGTTTCCAGGTGGGCGAGCAGTACTTC.

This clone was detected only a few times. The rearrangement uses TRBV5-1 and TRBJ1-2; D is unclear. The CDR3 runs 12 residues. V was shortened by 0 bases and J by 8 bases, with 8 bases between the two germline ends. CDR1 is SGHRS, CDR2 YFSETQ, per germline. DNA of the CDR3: TGCGCCAGCAGCTTGGCCTTAGAAGGCTACACCTTC. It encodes CASSLALEGYTF.

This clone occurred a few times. This CDR3 is CASSLGVSGAGQHEQYF. For the CDR3, the DNA is TGTGCCAGCAGCTTAGGAGTTTCAGGGGCAGGGCAGCACGAGCAGTACTTC. The chain uses TRBV13 and TRBJ2-7; perhaps TRBD1 as D (6 bases). Trimming stripped 0 bases from V and 5 bases from J, with 20 bases between. CDR1 and CDR2 from the germline V gene are PRHDT and FYEKMQ (reference sequence). The CDR3 totals 17 residues.

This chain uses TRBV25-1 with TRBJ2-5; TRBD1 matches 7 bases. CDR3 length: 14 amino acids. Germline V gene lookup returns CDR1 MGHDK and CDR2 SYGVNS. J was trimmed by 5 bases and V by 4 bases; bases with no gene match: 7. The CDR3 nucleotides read TGTGCCAGCAGTGCTCGAGGGGGCAGTGAGACCCAGTACTTC. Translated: CASSARGGSETQYF.

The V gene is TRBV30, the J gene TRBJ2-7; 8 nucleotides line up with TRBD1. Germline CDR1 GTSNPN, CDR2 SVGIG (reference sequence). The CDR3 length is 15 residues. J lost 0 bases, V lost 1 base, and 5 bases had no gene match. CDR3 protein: CAWSGGQGSSYEQYF. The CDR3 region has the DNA TGTGCCTGGAGTGGAGGACAGGGAAGCTCCTACGAGCAGTACTTC.

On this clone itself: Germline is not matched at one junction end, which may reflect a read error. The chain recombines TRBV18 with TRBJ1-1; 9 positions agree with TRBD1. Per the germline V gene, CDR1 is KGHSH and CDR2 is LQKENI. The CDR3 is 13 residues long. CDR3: CASLTGGNAEAFF. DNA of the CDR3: TGTGCCAGCTTGACAGGGGGGAACGCTGAAGCTTTCTTT.

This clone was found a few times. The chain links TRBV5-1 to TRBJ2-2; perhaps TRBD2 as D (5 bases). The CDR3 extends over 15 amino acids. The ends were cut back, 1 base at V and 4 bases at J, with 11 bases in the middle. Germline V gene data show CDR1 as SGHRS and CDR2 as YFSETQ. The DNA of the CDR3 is TGCGCCAGCAGCTTGTTACCCCGGGGCACCGGGGAGCTGTTTTTT. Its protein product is CASSLLPRGTGELFF. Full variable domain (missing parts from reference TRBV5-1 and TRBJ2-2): KAGVTQTPRYLIKTRGQQVTLSCSPISGHRSVSWYQQTPGQGLQFLFEYFSETQRNKGNFPGRFSGRQFSNSRSEMNVSTLELGDSALYLCASSLLPRGTGELFFGEGSRLTVL.

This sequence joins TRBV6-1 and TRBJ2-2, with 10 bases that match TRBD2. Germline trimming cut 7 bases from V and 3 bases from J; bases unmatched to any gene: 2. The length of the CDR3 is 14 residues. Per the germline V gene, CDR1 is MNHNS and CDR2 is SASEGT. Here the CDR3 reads CASKGLAYTGELFF. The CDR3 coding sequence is TGTGCCAGCAAGGGACTAGCGTACACCGGGGAGCTGTTTTTT.

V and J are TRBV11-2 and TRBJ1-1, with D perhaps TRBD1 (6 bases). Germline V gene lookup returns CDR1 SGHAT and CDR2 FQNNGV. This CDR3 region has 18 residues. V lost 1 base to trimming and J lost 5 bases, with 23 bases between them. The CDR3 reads CASSLAMWGTGLGTEAFF. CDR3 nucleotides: TGTGCCAGCAGCTTAGCGATGTGGGGAACAGGGCTAGGGACTGAAGCTTTCTTT.

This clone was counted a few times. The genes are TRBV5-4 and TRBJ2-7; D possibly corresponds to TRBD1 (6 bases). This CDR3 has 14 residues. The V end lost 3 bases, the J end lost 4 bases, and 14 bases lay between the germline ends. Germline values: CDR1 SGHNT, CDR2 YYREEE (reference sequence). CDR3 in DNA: TGTGCCAGCAGCTCCAGGGGACCGCTTTACGAGCAGTACTTC. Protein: CASSSRGPLYEQYF.

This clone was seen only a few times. CDR3 amino acids: CATSKHAGALNTEAFF. The CDR3 nucleotides read TGTGCCACCAGCAAGCATGCAGGGGCGCTGAACACTGAAGCTTTCTTT. V is TRBV15 and J is TRBJ1-1; maybe TRBD1 (6 bases). CDR1 and CDR2 (germline): LNHNV, YYDKDF (reference sequence). Trimming cost V 4 bases and J 0 bases, with 15 bases left between them. The CDR3 is 16 residues long.

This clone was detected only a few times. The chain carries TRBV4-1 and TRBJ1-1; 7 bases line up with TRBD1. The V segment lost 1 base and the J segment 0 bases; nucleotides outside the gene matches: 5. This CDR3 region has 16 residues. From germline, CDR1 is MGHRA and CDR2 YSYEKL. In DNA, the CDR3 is TGCGCCAGCAGCCAAGTGACAGGGAAGGTGAACACTGAAGCTTTCTTT. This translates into CASSQVTGKVNTEAFF.

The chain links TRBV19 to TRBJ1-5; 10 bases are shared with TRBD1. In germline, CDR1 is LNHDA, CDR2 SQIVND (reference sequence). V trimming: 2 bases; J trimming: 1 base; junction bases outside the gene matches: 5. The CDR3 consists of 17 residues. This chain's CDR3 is CASSIPRDRGSNQPQHF. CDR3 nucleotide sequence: TGTGCCAGTAGTATACCCCGGGACAGGGGAAGCAATCAGCCCCAGCATTTT.

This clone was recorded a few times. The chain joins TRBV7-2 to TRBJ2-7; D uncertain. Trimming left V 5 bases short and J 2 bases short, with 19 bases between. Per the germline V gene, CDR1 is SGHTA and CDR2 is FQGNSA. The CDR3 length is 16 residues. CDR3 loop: CASSLSSGSPTYEQYF. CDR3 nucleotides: TGTGCCAGCAGCCTATCTTCCGGGTCGCCTACCTACGAGCAGTACTTC.

CDR3 protein: CASSDGTGGVEIISYEQYF. The CDR3 DNA is TGTGCCAGCAGCGACGGGACAGGGGGCGTAGAAATCATCTCCTACGAGCAGTACTTC. The chain is built from TRBV7-9 and TRBJ2-7; 12 bases align to TRBD1. Germline loops: CDR1 SEHNR, CDR2 FQNEAQ (reference sequence). Trimming removed 5 bases from V and 0 bases from J; junction bases left unmatched: 14. The CDR3 length is 19 residues.